Below, 20 T cell receptor beta chains from the same sample are listed, as sequenced in a study of metastatic and nonmetastatic thyroid tumors (TCRdb year 2020). No patient had received any treatment before thyroid surgery. Libraries were built with PCR. The sequencer listed for this sample is Illumina HiSeq 4000. In TCRdb, the public reads were trimmed at Q25 with fastp and aligned with MiXCR, with productive beta chains retained. Counted in this sample were 91,000 or so clones; roughly 13% of them appeared once. Approximately 10% of the sample lies in the top ten. The sequenced sample consisted of blood. Every receptor here comes from a female donor with papillary thyroid cancer or a benign thyroid nodule (not recorded which). Some clones in this sample may be carry-over from other donors' samples.

This clone was seen repeatedly, ten times or more. The chain recombines TRBV7-3 with TRBJ2-2, with 10 bases lining up with TRBD1. Looked up from germline, CDR1 is SGHTA and CDR2 is FQGTGA. This CDR3 has 16 amino acids. V shed 3 bases, J shed 7 bases, and the junction held 8 bases outside the gene matches. The CDR3 loop is CASSLRTGGGIGELFF. The CDR3 DNA reads as TGTGCCAGCAGCTTGCGGACAGGGGGAGGTATCGGGGAGCTGTTTTTT.

This clone was observed at least ten times. The V call is TRBV25-1, the J call TRBJ2-5, with 7 bases that match TRBD2. J lost 5 bases, V lost 3 bases, and 24 bases had no gene match. CDR1 MGHDK and CDR2 SYGVNS come from the germline V gene. This CDR3 is 20 amino acids long. The CDR3, as DNA: TGTGCCAGCAGTGATCACCCCCCCAATCTACTAGCGCCTGGCGGGGAGACCCAGTACTTC. It is translated as CASSDHPPNLLAPGGETQYF. The entire variable domain, with the rest obtained from reference TRBV25-1 and TRBJ2-5, is as follows: EADIYQTPRYLVIGTGKKITLECSQTMGHDKMYWYQQDPGMELHLIHYSYGVNSTEKGDLSSESTVSRIRTEHFPLTLESARPSHTSQYLCASSDHPPNLLAPGGETQYFGPGTRLLVL.

In this sample, this clone turned up many times. This sequence joins TRBV12-3 or TRBV12-4 and TRBJ1-2; maybe TRBD1 (5 bases). This CDR3 comprises 13 residues. The V gene lost 6 bases and the J gene lost 3 bases, with 11 bases spanning the gap. The CDR3 here is CASRLLGHYGYTF. The CDR3 DNA is TGTGCCAGCAGGCTTTTGGGGCACTATGGCTACACCTTC.

This clone was counted between two and nine times. The chain employs TRBV28 and TRBJ2-3; either TRBD1 or TRBD2 may supply D (5 bases each). This CDR3 contains 16 residues. V was shortened by 4 bases and J by 0 bases, with 14 bases between the two germline ends. The germline gives CDR1 MDHEN, CDR2 SYDVKM. In nucleotides, the CDR3 is TGTGCCAGCAGTTCAGGGACGGCCTCTAGCACAGATACGCAGTATTTT. This encodes CASSSGTASSTDTQYF.

This clone was picked up many times. The rearrangement uses TRBV6-2 or TRBV6-3 and TRBJ2-3; the match to TRBD2 covers 13 bases. After removal of 0 bases from V and 3 bases from J, the junction contained 12 bases not matched to a gene. The germline V gene encodes CDR1 MNHEY and CDR2 SVGEGT. The CDR3 covers 20 residues. CDR3 in amino acids: CASSYSQGLAGVPGTDTQYF. CDR3 bases: TGTGCCAGCAGTTACTCTCAAGGACTAGCGGGAGTTCCAGGGACAGATACGCAGTATTTT.

The chain links TRBV9 to TRBJ2-1, with D perhaps TRBD2 (5 bases). Trimming pared 4 bases from V and 3 bases from J, leaving 14 bases between. This CDR3 spans 15 amino acids. Looked up from germline, CDR1 is SGDLS and CDR2 is YYNGEE. CDR3 residues: CASSWRTRYYNEQFF. The CDR3 DNA follows: TGTGCCAGCAGCTGGAGGACGAGATACTACAATGAGCAGTTCTTC.

In this sample, this clone turned up many times. The chain recombines TRBV18 with TRBJ2-7; D is perhaps TRBD2 (5 bases). In germline, CDR1 is KGHSH, CDR2 LQKENI. V lost 4 bases and J lost 5, with 12 bases in between. The CDR3 has 13 amino acids. The CDR3 is CASSLRETNEQYF. The CDR3 DNA reads TGTGCCAGCTCACTCCGGGAAACAAACGAGCAGTACTTC.

In this sample, this clone turned up many times. The chain couples TRBV20-1 to TRBJ1-1, with TRBD1 matching over 8 bases. The V and J ends lost 2 bases and 5 bases, in that order; junction bases with no gene match: 4. Looked up from germline, CDR1 is DFQATT and CDR2 is SNEGSKA (reference sequence). CDR3 length: 13 amino acids. CDR3: CSARQGARTEAFF. CDR3 nucleotide sequence: TGCAGTGCTAGACAGGGGGCGAGGACTGAAGCTTTCTTT.

The table lists this clone with many counts. The chain is built from TRBV15 and TRBJ2-7; D is unresolved. The V and J ends lost 0 bases and 1 base respectively, with 7 bases between them. CDR3 length: 14 amino acids. The germline gives CDR1 LNHNV, CDR2 YYDKDF (reference sequence). CDR3 protein: CATSREPSSYEQYF. The CDR3 region has the DNA TGTGCCACCAGCAGAGAGCCCAGTTCCTACGAGCAGTACTTC.

This clone was observed many times. The chain has TRBV7-9 and TRBJ1-4; D is ambiguous. Trimming removed 2 bases at V and 3 bases at J, with 10 bases between. The CDR3 is 15 residues long. Germline V gene sequence: CDR1 SEHNR, CDR2 FQNEAQ (reference sequence). In DNA form, the CDR3 reads TGTGCCAGCAGCTTATTAATTCAGGCTAATGAAAAACTGTTTTTT. Translating it yields CASSLLIQANEKLFF.

At least ten counts were recorded for this clone. In the same sample, other DNA sequences code for this CDR3. V and J are TRBV28 and TRBJ2-3; TRBD1 aligns across 9 bases. The CDR3 is made up of 15 amino acids. Germline loops: CDR1 MDHEN, CDR2 SYDVKM. J lost 2 bases, V lost 6 bases, and 6 bases had no gene match. The CDR3 protein is CASSLGQGPTDTQYF. The CDR3 DNA reads TGTGCCAGCAGCCTGGGACAGGGCCCCACAGATACGCAGTATTTT.

This clone was seen many times. A much bigger clone sits one base away, suggesting this may be a read error. The J gene is TRBJ2-3, the V gene TRBV7-2; D unclear. CDR3 size: 12 residues. Between the trimmed V and J ends, which lost 3 bases and 8 bases, there was a span of 9 bases. Germline CDR1 and CDR2: SGHTA and FQGNSA. The CDR3, as DNA: TGTGCCAGCAGCTTTGGGCCAGGTACGCAGTATTTT. Translated, it gives CASSFGPGTQYF.

Many counts were recorded for this clone. The V and J genes are TRBV14 and TRBJ2-2; D not resolved. V shed 6 bases and J shed 8 bases, with 16 bases lying between them. The CDR3 runs 14 residues. The V gene's germline CDR1 is SGHDN and CDR2 FVKESK. CDR3 region: CASRPQTGVGELFF. CDR3 DNA: TGTGCCAGCAGACCTCAGACTGGGGTAGGGGAGCTGTTTTTT.

The sample holds many counts of this clone. The chain has TRBV20-1 and TRBJ1-5, with a weak D call TRBD1 (6 bases). This CDR3 has 19 residues. Germline lookup yields CDR1 DFQATT and CDR2 SNEGSKA (reference sequence). V was trimmed by 0 bases and J by 4 bases, leaving 25 bases between them. The CDR3 loop is CSAREASRGPEEVNQPQHF. In DNA form, the CDR3 reads TGCAGTGCTAGAGAGGCCTCACGGGGGCCGGAGGAAGTTAATCAGCCCCAGCATTTT.

This clone was observed many times. The CDR3: CASSLAHINEKLFF. CDR3 coding DNA: TGCGCCAGCAGCTTGGCCCATATTAATGAAAAACTGTTTTTT. The V call is TRBV5-1, the J call TRBJ1-4; the D is unclear. The CDR3 loop spans 14 amino acids. V lost 0 bases, J lost 4 bases, and 7 bases lay in between. Germline V gene lookup returns CDR1 SGHRS and CDR2 YFSETQ.

The chain is built from TRBV9 and TRBJ2-3; TRBD2 aligns across 9 bases. CDR1 and CDR2 (germline): SGDLS, YYNGEE. V lost 0 bases to trimming and J lost 2 bases; unmatched junction nucleotides: 4. The CDR3 runs 16 residues. CDR3 in DNA: TGTGCCAGCAGCGTAGAAGGCGGGAGGGCCACAGATACGCAGTATTTT. It encodes CASSVEGGRATDTQYF.

This clone was counted at least ten times. V gene TRBV6-1 combines with J gene TRBJ2-7; possible D gene TRBD2, 5 bases. Per the germline V gene, CDR1 is MNHNS and CDR2 is SASEGT. Trimming removed 7 bases from V and 2 bases from J, with 18 bases in between. This CDR3 has 15 residues. CDR3 in DNA: TGTGCCAGCACTGAGTCAGAGGGTAGCACCTACGAGCAGTACTTC. As protein: CASTESEGSTYEQYF.

This clone has ten or more counts. V is TRBV9 and J is TRBJ1-1; tentatively, D is TRBD1 (6 bases). This CDR3 has 12 residues. Per the germline V gene, CDR1 is SGDLS and CDR2 is YYNGEE. V was clipped by 4 bases and J by 5 bases, with 9 bases between them. CDR3 sequence (DNA): TGTGCCAGCAGCCCTGGACAGACTGAAGCTTTCTTT. Translated, it gives CASSPGQTEAFF.

This clone was detected many times. The V call is TRBV19, the J call TRBJ2-1; 7 positions match TRBD1. CDR3 length equals 15 residues. The V and J ends lost 2 bases and 7 bases, in that order; junction bases with no gene match: 8. Germline assignment: CDR1 LNHDA and CDR2 SQIVND (reference sequence). The CDR3 nucleotides are TGTGCCAGTAGTATATCTTCAGGGGGTGGGAATGAGCAGTTCTTC. Its protein is CASSISSGGGNEQFF.

This clone has ten or more counts. The chain couples TRBV6-1 to TRBJ2-1; D is ambiguous. V gave up 1 base and J gave up 5 bases, with 9 bases separating them. Germline lookup yields CDR1 MNHNS and CDR2 SASEGT. CDR3 length equals 14 residues. Here the CDR3 DNA reads TGTGCCAGCAGTGAAGAAAGTAGAAACAATGAGCAGTTCTTC. Its translation: CASSEESRNNEQFF.